This T cell receptor beta chain derives from a study of T cell clonotyping in hematopoietic cell transplantation. Notes on the study in general: Higher Inverse Simpson Index values in graft donor and pretransplant recipient predicted broader posttransplant TCR diversity. Few recipient clonotypes overlapped donors; over 95% were de novo at given depth. Recipient TCR diversity dropped after transplant; expanded clonotypes rose from day 30 to 180.

V shed 1 base and J 4 bases; nucleotides not matched to a gene: 5. This CDR3 spans 14 amino acids. Germline assignment: CDR1 GTSNPN and CDR2 SVGIG (reference sequence). This clone was seen a handful of times. The target antigen is unknown. TCRdb's copy holds only in-frame clones and misses some; the assay was immunoSEQ multiplex PCR. The table lists a few thousand clones, under 20% of them singletons. This TCR was recovered from a male patient aged 18 to 35 who had an allogeneic stem cell transplant, so the T cells may come from the graft donor. Some clones in this sample may be carry-over from other donors' samples. The chain has TRBV30 and TRBJ1-2, with TRBD1 matching 8 bases. The sequenced sample was PBMCs, obtained 180 days after allogeneic stem cell transplant. The CDR3 DNA sequence: TGTGCCTGGAGTGCTCATCAGGGGGCCTATGGCTACACCTTC. Protein product: CAWSAHQGAYGYTF.